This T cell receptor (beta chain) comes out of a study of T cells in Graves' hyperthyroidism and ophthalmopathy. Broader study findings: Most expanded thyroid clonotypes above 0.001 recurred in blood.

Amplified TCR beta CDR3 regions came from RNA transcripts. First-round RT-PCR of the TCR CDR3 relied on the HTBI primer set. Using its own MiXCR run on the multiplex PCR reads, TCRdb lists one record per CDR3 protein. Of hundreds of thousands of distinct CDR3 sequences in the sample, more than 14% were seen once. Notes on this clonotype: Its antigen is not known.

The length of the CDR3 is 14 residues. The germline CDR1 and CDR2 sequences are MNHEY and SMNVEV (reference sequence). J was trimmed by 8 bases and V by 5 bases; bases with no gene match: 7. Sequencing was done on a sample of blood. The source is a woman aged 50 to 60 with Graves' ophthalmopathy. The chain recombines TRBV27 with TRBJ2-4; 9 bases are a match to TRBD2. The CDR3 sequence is CASSRIAGVDIQYF. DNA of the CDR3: TGTGCCAGCAGTCGAATAGCGGGAGTTGACATTCAGTACTTC.